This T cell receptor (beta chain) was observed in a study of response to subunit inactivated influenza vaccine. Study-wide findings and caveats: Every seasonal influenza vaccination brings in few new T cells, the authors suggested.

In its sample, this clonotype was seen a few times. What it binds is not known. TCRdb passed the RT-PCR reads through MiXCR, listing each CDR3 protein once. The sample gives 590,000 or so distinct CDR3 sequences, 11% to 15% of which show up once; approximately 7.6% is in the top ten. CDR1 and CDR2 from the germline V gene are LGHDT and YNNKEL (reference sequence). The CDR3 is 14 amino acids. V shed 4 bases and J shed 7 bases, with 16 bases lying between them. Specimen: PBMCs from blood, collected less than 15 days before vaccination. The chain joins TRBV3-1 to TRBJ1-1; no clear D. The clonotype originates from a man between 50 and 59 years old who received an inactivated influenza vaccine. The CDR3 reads CASSPGGLVGEAFF. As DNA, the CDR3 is TGTGCCAGCAGCCCTGGTGGTCTTGTAGGTGAAGCTTTCTTT. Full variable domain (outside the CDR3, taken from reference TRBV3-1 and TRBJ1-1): DTAVSQTPKYLVTQMGNDKSIKCEQNLGHDTMYWYKQDSKKFLKIMFSYNNKELIINETVPNRFSPKSPDKAHLNLHINSLELGDSAVYFCASSPGGLVGEAFFGQGTRLTVV.